The entry below gives a single T cell receptor beta chain sequence along with its context. Antigen unknown. These data belong to a study of cytomegalovirus exposure and HLA in healthy donors. Primers: 60 Vbeta forward and 13 Jbeta reverse. Here immunoSEQ multiplex PCR was the method, and the copy in TCRdb shows in-frame clones only, minus some. Of approximately 110,000 clones in the sample, 75% to 90% are singletons; the top ten hold 6.9%. General study results and limits: In a later analysis, TCR beta V- and J-gene trimming was associated with a missense DCLRE1C variant. In a later analysis, productive TCRs from donors in an Asian-associated ancestry cluster reportedly carried fewer N-insertions than the cohort mean. It was taken for granted in presence/absence analyses that sequencing depth across donors was roughly uniform.

This CDR3 comprises 17 residues. The V and J ends lost 3 bases and 2 bases, in that order; junction bases with no gene match: 13. Germline CDR1 ENHRY, CDR2 SYGVKD. V and J are TRBV10-3 and TRBJ2-7, with 7 bases lining up with TRBD2. Sequenced sample: PBMCs. The sequence was obtained from a man aged 30 to 39 in good health and CMV-seropositive. CDR3 sequence: CAISEGFKSGATYEQYF. The CDR3 DNA is TGTGCCATCAGTGAAGGATTTAAGAGCGGGGCCACCTACGAGCAGTACTTC.